The rows below give T cell receptor beta chains drawn from one sample of a study of blood T cell repertoires in COVID-19. Assay used: immunoSEQ multiplex PCR; TCRdb lists only in-frame clones, some missing. The table lists fewer than 450,000 clones, approximately 89% of them singletons. The sequenced material came from peripheral blood. These receptors were obtained from a woman in her forties or fifties with COVID-19, enrolled during active disease. CDR3s include the opening cysteine and the closing phenylalanine or tryptophan. The D gene is left open where the match is weak. Only part of the rows carry a size: once, few, many, or a class if the clone is expanded.

TRBV4-1	TRBJ2-3	.	.	CASSQDGATQYF	TGCGCCAGCAGCCAAGATGGGGCTACGCAGTATTTT
TRBV7-7	TRBJ2-1	.	TRBD2	CASSLTSGGADEQFF	TGTGCCAGCAGCCTGACTAGCGGGGGGGCTGATGAGCAGTTCTTC
TRBV27	TRBJ2-3	.	TRBD1	CASSPGTGALATQYF	TGTGCCAGCAGCCCCGGGACAGGGGCCCTCGCTACGCAGTATTTT
TRBV5-6	TRBJ1-6	.	TRBD1	CASSRGQGNSPLHF	TGTGCCAGCAGCCGGGGACAGGGAAATTCACCCCTCCACTTT
TRBV5-5	TRBJ2-1	.	.	CASSPSPPPRDNEQFF	TGTGCCAGCAGCCCCTCCCCGCCCCCTCGGGACAATGAGCAGTTCTTC
TRBV3-1/TRBV3-2	TRBJ1-3	many	.	CASSLSSKQNTIYF	TGTGCCAGCAGCCTTTCCTCAAAACAAAACACCATATATTTT
TRBV2	TRBJ1-4	.	TRBD1	CASRDRQGRREKLFF	TGTGCCAGCAGAGACCGACAGGGGAGAAGGGAAAAACTGTTTTTT
TRBV4-1	TRBJ1-1	.	.	CASSQGRRAARGTEAFF	TGCGCCAGCAGCCAAGGTAGACGAGCGGCGAGAGGGACTGAAGCTTTCTTT
TRBV2	TRBJ2-7	.	TRBD1	CASRGQGNEQYF	TGTGCCAGCAGAGGACAGGGGAACGAGCAGTACTTC
TRBV14	TRBJ2-7	.	.	CASSQAWGRGYEQYF	TGTGCCAGCAGCCAAGCATGGGGCAGGGGCTACGAGCAGTACTTC
TRBV5-1	TRBJ2-1	.	.	CASSLGQGGYNEQFF	TGCGCCAGCAGCTTGGGACAGGGAGGATACAATGAGCAGTTCTTC
TRBV29-1	TRBJ2-7	.	.	CSANAGQSLYEQYF	TGCAGCGCCAACGCGGGACAGTCTTTATACGAGCAGTACTTC
TRBV11-2	TRBJ1-1	.	TRBD1	CASSSRGLSTEAFF	TGTGCCAGCAGCTCCAGGGGGCTAAGCACTGAAGCTTTCTTT
TRBV6-1	TRBJ2-7	.	.	CASSEQEAYEQYF	TGTGCCAGCAGTGAACAGGAGGCCTACGAGCAGTACTTC
TRBV11-2	TRBJ1-1	.	.	CASSWGPTLEAFF	TGTGCCAGCAGCTGGGGGCCCACCCTCGAAGCTTTCTTT
TRBV27	TRBJ2-7	.	.	CASTKSGVLSYEQYF	TGTGCCAGCACAAAATCAGGGGTCCTTTCCTACGAGCAGTACTTC
TRBV5-6	TRBJ2-7	.	.	CASSLVGASYEQYF	TGTGCCAGCAGCTTGGTGGGGGCCTCCTACGAGCAGTACTTC